Below are 9 T cell receptor beta chains sequenced from a single sample in a study of blood T cell repertoires in COVID-19. Method: immunoSEQ multiplex PCR; TCRdb's copy keeps in-frame clones and lacks some. The sample records 350,000 or so clones, 88% being singletons. Sequencing was done on a sample of PBMCs or T cells enriched from blood (not recorded which). All receptors come from a woman aged 25 to 39 who had been exposed to COVID-19.

About this clone: The junction departs from germline at one end; a sequencing error may be responsible. In DNA form, the CDR3 reads TGCGCCAACAGCTTGGGGATACAGGGATCGCACACTGAAGCTTTCTTT. Residues: CANSLGIQGSHTEAFF. This rearrangement joins TRBV5-1 to TRBJ1-1; perhaps TRBD1 as D (6 bases). CDR1 is SGHRS and CDR2 is YFSETQ in the germline V gene. The CDR3 length is 16 residues.

This clone was recorded only once. V usage is TRBV18 and J usage is TRBJ2-1; 9 bases fit TRBD1. Germline V gene lookup returns CDR1 KGHSH and CDR2 LQKENI. This CDR3 comprises 17 residues. Trimming cost V 2 bases and J 0 bases; bases outside gene matches: 5. The CDR3 loop is CASSPGTGSSSYNEQFF. CDR3 nucleotides: TGTGCCAGCTCACCAGGGACAGGGTCCAGCTCCTACAATGAGCAGTTCTTC.

The rearrangement links TRBV18 to TRBJ1-2; a weak D match, TRBD1 (6 bases). V lost 8 bases and J lost 3, with 13 bases in between. The CDR3 runs 13 residues. From germline, CDR1 is KGHSH and CDR2 LQKENI. The CDR3 is CASATGRDYGYTF. The CDR3 DNA follows: TGTGCCAGCGCAACAGGGAGGGACTATGGCTACACCTTC.

V usage is TRBV7-2 and J usage is TRBJ1-2; no firm D call. Germline V CDR1 and CDR2: SGHTA, FQGNSA. The CDR3 extends over 16 amino acids. Deletions cut 5 bases from V and 0 bases from J, with 16 bases between. The CDR3 spells CASSPLKDSTNYGYTF. CDR3 sequence (DNA): TGTGCCAGCAGCCCCCTAAAGGACTCAACTAACTATGGCTACACCTTC.

The table lists this clone with a count of one. The V gene is TRBV5-8, the J gene TRBJ2-1; TRBD2 agrees at 7 bases. Losses at the gene ends were 0 bases for V and 5 bases for J; bases not matched to a gene: 11. The CDR3 sequence is 17 residues long. Germline V gene sequence: CDR1 SGHTS, CDR2 YDEGEE. The CDR3 sequence: CASSLEASLAAHNEQFF. CDR3 nucleotides: TGTGCCAGCAGCTTGGAAGCTAGCCTAGCGGCCCACAATGAGCAGTTCTTC.

This clone was seen only once. The V and J genes are TRBV11-2 and TRBJ2-3; D is perhaps TRBD1 (6 bases). CDR1 and CDR2 (germline): SGHAT, FQNNGV. V lost 1 base, J lost 0 bases, and 8 bases lay in between. The CDR3 loop spans 15 amino acids. The CDR3, as DNA: TGTGCCAGCAGCTTAGCAACAGGGAGCACAGATACGCAGTATTTT. Amino acid sequence: CASSLATGSTDTQYF.

CDR3 loop: CASSTRTGEETQYF. DNA for the CDR3: TGTGCCAGCAGCACTCGGACAGGGGAAGAGACCCAGTACTTC. J is TRBJ2-5 and V is TRBV5-6; 9 bases are a match to TRBD1. The CDR3 has 14 residues. The V and J ends lost 4 bases and 3 bases, in that order; junction bases with no gene match: 4. Germline V CDR1 and CDR2: SGHDT, YYEEEE.

This clone was counted a few times. The chain combines TRBV9 with TRBJ1-4, with D possibly being TRBD1 (6 bases). The CDR3 consists of 15 residues. V was cut by 0 bases and J by 4 bases, with 10 bases left in between. Germline V gives CDR1 SGDLS, CDR2 YYNGEE. CDR3 amino acids: CASSVADRINEKLFF. The DNA of the CDR3 is TGTGCCAGCAGCGTAGCCGACAGGATTAATGAAAAACTGTTTTTT.

This clone showed up just a few times. The chain is built from TRBV29-1 and TRBJ2-7; TRBD1 matches 7 bases. V lost 7 bases, J lost 0 bases, and 6 bases stayed unmatched. The CDR3 length is 13 residues. Germline values: CDR1 SQVTM, CDR2 ANQGSEA. For the CDR3, the DNA is TGCAGCGCGAAAGGGGACAGCTCCTACGAGCAGTACTTC. It translates to CSAKGDSSYEQYF.